This record concerns one T cell receptor beta chain sequence. Its target is unknown. The data were taken from a study of cytomegalovirus exposure and HLA in healthy donors. On the study more broadly: Of about 390 genotyped donors, roughly 81% grouped in the Caucasian-associated ancestry cluster. Study results and limitations: Testing in vitro showed three CMV-associated chains specific for CMV antigens. Previously analyzed data showed that most TCR beta V segments were productive at a frequency of about 87% or about 30%. Later analysis demonstrated an association between a missense DCLRE1C variant and TCR beta V- and J-gene trimming.

Primers included in the PCR were 60 Vbeta and 13 Jbeta primers. TCRdb's copy holds only in-frame clones and misses some; the assay was immunoSEQ multiplex PCR. The sample has about 85,000 clones; 80% are singletons. V was clipped by 1 base and J by 9 bases; unmatched bases: 10. The CDR3 loop spans 18 amino acids. Germline lookup yields CDR1 SGHRS and CDR2 YFSETQ. What was sequenced was PBMCs. V gene TRBV5-1 combines with J gene TRBJ2-1; 16 nucleotides match TRBD2. The clonotype originates from a woman aged 45-65 years in good health and CMV-seropositive. This CDR3 is CASSLLGLAGGLLVEQFF. In DNA, the CDR3 is TGCGCCAGCAGCTTGCTGGGACTAGCGGGGGGGCTTCTCGTTGAGCAGTTCTTC.